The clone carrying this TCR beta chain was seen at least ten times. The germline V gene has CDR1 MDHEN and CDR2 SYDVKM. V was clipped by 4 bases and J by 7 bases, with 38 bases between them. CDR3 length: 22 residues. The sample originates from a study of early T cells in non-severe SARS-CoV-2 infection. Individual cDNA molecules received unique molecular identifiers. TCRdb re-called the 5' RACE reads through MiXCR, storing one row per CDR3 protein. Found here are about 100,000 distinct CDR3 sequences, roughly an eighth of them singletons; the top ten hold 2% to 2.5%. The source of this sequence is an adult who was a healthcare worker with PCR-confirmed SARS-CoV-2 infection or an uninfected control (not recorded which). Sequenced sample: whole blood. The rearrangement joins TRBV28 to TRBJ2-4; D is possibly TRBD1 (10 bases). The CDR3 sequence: CASSSPRDRGPSAVAGVNIQYF. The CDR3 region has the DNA TGTGCCAGCAGTTCCCCCCGGGACAGGGGACCCTCCGCGGTAGCGGGGGTTAACATTCAGTACTTC.